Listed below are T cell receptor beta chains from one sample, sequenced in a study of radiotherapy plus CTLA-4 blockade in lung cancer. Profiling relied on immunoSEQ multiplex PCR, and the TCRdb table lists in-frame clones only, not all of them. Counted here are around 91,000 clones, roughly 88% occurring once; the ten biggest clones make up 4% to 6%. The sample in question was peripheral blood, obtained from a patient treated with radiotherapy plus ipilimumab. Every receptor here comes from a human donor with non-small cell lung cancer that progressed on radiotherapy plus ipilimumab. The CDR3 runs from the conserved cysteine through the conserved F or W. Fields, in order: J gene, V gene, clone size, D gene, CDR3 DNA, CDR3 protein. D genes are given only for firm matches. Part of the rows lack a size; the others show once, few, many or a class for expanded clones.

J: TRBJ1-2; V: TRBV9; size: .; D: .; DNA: TGTGCCAGCAGGAGTGGGGTTGATGGCTACACCTTC; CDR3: CASRSGVDGYTF
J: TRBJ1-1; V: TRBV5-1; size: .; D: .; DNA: TGCGCCAGCAGCTTGGGATCAGGGGTCTTCATTGAAGCTTTCTTT; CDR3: CASSLGSGVFIEAFF
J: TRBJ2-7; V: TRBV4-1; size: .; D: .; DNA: TGCGCCAGCAGCCAAGCGGGAAAGGGGGCCTACGAGCAGTACTTC; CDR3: CASSQAGKGAYEQYF
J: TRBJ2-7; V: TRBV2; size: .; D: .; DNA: TGTGCCAGCAGTGACAGCGCACCTACCCCCGAGCAGTACTTC; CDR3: CASSDSAPTPEQYF
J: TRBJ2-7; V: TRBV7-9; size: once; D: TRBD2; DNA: TGTGCCAGCAGCTCAGGACTAGCGGGAGTGTACTTC; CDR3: CASSSGLAGVYF
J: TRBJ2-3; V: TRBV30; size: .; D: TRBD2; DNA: TGTGCCTGGAGTGTACGGGGGGGACACTCTAGCACAGATACGCAGTATTTT; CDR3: CAWSVRGGHSSTDTQYF
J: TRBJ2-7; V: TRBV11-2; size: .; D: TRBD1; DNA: TGTGCCAGCAGCTTAGTGGGAACAGGGGCCTACGAGCAGTACTTC; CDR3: CASSLVGTGAYEQYF
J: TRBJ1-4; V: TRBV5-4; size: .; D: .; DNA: TGTGCCAGCAGCTTGGATCCGGGGGAAAAACTGTTTTTT; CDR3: CASSLDPGEKLFF
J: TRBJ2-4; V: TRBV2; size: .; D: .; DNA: TGTGCCAGCAGTGGGAGTGGGTCCCTAGCCAAAAACATTCAGTACTTC; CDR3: CASSGSGSLAKNIQYF
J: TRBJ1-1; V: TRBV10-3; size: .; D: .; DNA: TGTGCCATAGCCAGGAGAAACTCTGAAGCTTTCTTT; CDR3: CAIARRNSEAFF
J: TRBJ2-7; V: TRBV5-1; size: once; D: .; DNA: TGCGCCAGCAGCCCAGGACTGATCGGTTACGAGCAGTACTTC; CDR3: CASSPGLIGYEQYF
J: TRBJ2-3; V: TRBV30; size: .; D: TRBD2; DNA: TGTGCCTGGAGTTTACCGGGACTAGGAATCACAGATACGCAGTATTTT; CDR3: CAWSLPGLGITDTQYF
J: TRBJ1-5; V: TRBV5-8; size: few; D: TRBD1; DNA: TGTGCCAGCAGCTTGGCGGGGACAGCCAATCAGCCCCAGCATTTT; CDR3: CASSLAGTANQPQHF
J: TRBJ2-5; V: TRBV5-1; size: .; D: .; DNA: TGCGCCAGCAGCTTAAAAGAGACCCAGTACTTC; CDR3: CASSLKETQYF
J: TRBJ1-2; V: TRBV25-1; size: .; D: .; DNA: TGTGCCAGCAGTCCGAGCATTTTGTCCGGCTACACCTTC; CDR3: CASSPSILSGYTF
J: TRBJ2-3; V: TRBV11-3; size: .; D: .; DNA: TGTGCCAGCAGCTTAAGGGTTGGAGATACGCAGTATTTT; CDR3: CASSLRVGDTQYF
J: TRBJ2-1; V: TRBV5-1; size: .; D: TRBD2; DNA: TGCGCCAGCAGCTTGCTCCTAGCGGGAGTGAAAGAGCAGTTCTTC; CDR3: CASSLLLAGVKEQFF
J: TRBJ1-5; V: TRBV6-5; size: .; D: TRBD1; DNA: TGTGCCAGCAGTTCCGGGACAGGGGGAAGCAATCAGCCCCAGCATTTT; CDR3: CASSSGTGGSNQPQHF
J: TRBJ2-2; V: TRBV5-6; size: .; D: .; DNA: TGTGCCAGCAGCTTCCCATATAGGGGGAACACCGGGGAGCTGTTTTTT; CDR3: CASSFPYRGNTGELFF
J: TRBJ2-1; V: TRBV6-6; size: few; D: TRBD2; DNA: TGTGCCAGCAAACCGGGACTAGCCATTCCCGAGCAGTTCTTC; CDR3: CASKPGLAIPEQFF
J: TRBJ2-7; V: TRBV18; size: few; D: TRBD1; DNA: TGTGCCAGCTCTCTAGAGACAGGGGCCTACGAGCAGTACTTC; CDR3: CASSLETGAYEQYF
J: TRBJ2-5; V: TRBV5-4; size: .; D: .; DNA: TGTGCCAGCAGCTTGGGCAAGTGGGAGACCCAGTACTTC; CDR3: CASSLGKWETQYF
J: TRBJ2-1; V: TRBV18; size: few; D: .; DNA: TGTGCCAGCTCACCGGTAGCTGGTGAGCAGTTCTTC; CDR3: CASSPVAGEQFF
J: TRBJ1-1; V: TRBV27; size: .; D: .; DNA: TGTGCCAGCAGTCTCTGGGCCCACACTGAAGCTTTCTTT; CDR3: CASSLWAHTEAFF
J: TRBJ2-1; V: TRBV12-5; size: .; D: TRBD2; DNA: TGTGCTAGTGGTTTGGCGACTAGCGGGAGCCTGAATGAGCAGTTCTTC; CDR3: CASGLATSGSLNEQFF
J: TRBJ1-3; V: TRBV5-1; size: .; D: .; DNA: TGCGCCAGCAGCTTGGCTACGGGACGAATCTCTGGAAACACCATATATTTT; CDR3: CASSLATGRISGNTIYF
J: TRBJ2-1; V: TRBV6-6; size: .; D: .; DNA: TGTGCCAGCAGCGCCCCGGCGGACTCCTACAATGAGCAGTTCTTC; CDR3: CASSAPADSYNEQFF
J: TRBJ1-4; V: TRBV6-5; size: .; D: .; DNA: TGTGCCAGCAGTTATTCCTCAGGGGCGGGAGTTGAAAAACTGTTTTTT; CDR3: CASSYSSGAGVEKLFF
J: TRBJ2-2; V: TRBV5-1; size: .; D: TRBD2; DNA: TGCGCCAGCAGCTCAGGGACTAGTAGTACCGGGGAGCTGTTTTTT; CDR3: CASSSGTSSTGELFF
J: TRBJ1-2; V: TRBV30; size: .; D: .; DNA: TGTGCCTGGACCCAACCGACCGGGGGTGGCTACACCTTC; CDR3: CAWTQPTGGGYTF
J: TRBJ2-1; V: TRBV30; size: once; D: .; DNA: TGTGCCTGGAGTGTACGGGACAATGAGCAGTTCTTC; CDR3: CAWSVRDNEQFF
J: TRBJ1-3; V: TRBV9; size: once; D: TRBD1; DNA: TGTGCCAGCAGCGTCGACAGAGACAGGGAGAACTCTGGAAACACCATATATTTT; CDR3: CASSVDRDRENSGNTIYF
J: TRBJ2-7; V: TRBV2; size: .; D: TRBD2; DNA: TGTGCCAGCAGTGTCACACCCTCCGGTAGCGGGTCAACCTACGAGCAGTACTTC; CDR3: CASSVTPSGSGSTYEQYF
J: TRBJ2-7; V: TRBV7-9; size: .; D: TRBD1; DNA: TGTGCCAGCAGCTTAACCCTAGGGGGCACGCCCCTGGAGCAGTACTTC; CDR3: CASSLTLGGTPLEQYF
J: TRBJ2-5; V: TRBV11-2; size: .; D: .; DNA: TGTGCCAGCAGCCCCCGCTATCCGGACGGCCTGCCCCAGTACTTC; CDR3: CASSPRYPDGLPQYF
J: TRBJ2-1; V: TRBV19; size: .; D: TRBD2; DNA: TGTGCCAGTAGTATTAGCGGGATCGGGCTGTTCTTC; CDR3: CASSISGIGLFF